The sequence of this T cell receptor (beta chain) was determined in a study of T-cell reconstitution after alpha-beta-depleted transplantation in children. Study-wide results and caveats: One year after transplant, T-cell counts and diversity came mostly from newly produced T cells. Approximately two months post-transplant, alpha-beta T cells reportedly originated from several hundred expanded graft clones. It was surviving recipient T cells and thymic progenitors that gave some patients high TCRbeta diversity at day 60.

A TCRbeta library incorporating unique molecular identifiers was prepared. Each CDR3 protein gets one entry after TCRdb re-called the PCR reads with MiXCR. The sample lists 250,000 to 300,000 distinct CDR3 sequences, approximately 7.3% occurring once. Germline V CDR1 and CDR2: ENHRY, SYGVKD. V shed 8 bases and J shed 1 base, with 17 bases lying between them. CDR3 length equals 15 residues. The sample holds many counts of this clonotype. Its matching antigen is unknown. The chain carries TRBV10-3 and TRBJ2-5; a weak D match, TRBD2 (6 bases). The source is a female patient under 10 years old who had a stem cell transplant for Fanconi anemia, so the T cells may come from the graft donor. The sequences come from peripheral blood, collected 360 days after TCRalphabeta/CD19-depleted stem cell transplant. CDR3 bases: TGTGCCATCGCACTGAGCCTGGGGGGCCAAGAGACCCAGTACTTC. This translates into CAIALSLGGQETQYF.